This entry describes one T cell receptor beta chain. CDR1 and CDR2 (germline): LNHDA, SQIVND (reference sequence). The CDR3 sequence is 11 residues long. This specimen comes from a study of blood T cell repertoires in COVID-19. Study-level background: Samples came from the United States, Italy and Spain, spanning acute and convalescent COVID-19. PBMCs, B-cell-depleted T cells, or T cells provided the cDNA or gDNA that made up the material.

Source study methods: Researchers report that nucleated cell counts were estimated from reference gene primer amplification. The table came from immunoSEQ multiplex PCR; TCRdb's copy has only in-frame clones and leaves some out. V and J calls and clone size are those listed in that table; D and trimming were worked out from the DNA. The sample lists nearly 80,000 clones, less than 90% seen once, with 3.5% in the top ten. The TCR was taken from a man aged 45 to 65 with acute or convalescent COVID-19. Sample: peripheral blood. The chain uses TRBV19 and TRBJ1-2; 9 nucleotides align to TRBD1. CDR3 residues: CGSGQGYGYTF. CDR3 coding DNA: TGTGGGTCGGGACAGGGCTATGGCTACACCTTC.